This entry lists 7 T cell receptor beta chains sequenced from one sample in a study of blood T cell repertoires in COVID-19. Produced via immunoSEQ multiplex PCR; TCRdb's table is partial and in-frame only. This sample carries some 97,000 clones, just under 80% of them seen once, and the ten largest clones take about an eighth. The sample was peripheral blood. The receptors come from an older woman with acute or convalescent COVID-19.

The chain recombines TRBV19 with TRBJ2-3, with 9 bases identical to TRBD1. Trimming cost V 5 bases and J 3 bases; bases outside gene matches: 3. In germline, CDR1 is LNHDA, CDR2 SQIVND (reference sequence). The CDR3 covers 14 residues. The CDR3 DNA reads TGTGCCAGTAGTCGCGGACAGGGGACAGATACGCAGTATTTT. It specifies CASSRGQGTDTQYF. The variable domain in full, completed from reference TRBV19 and TRBJ2-3, reads DGGITQSPKYLFRKEGQNVTLSCEQNLNHDAMYWYRQDPGQGLRLIYYSQIVNDFQKGDIAEGYSVSREKKESFPLTVTSAQKNPTAFYLCASSRGQGTDTQYFGPGTRLTVL.

As regards this clone: Sequence at one end of the junction differs from germline and may be a read error. The gene calls are TRBV11-2 and TRBJ1-1; 7 bases agree with TRBD1. The CDR3 has 12 amino acids. CDR1 SGHAT and CDR2 FQNNGV come from the germline V gene. CDR3: CASSPGQDHTRF. The CDR3 bases are TGTGCCAGCAGCCCCGGACAGGACCACACCCGCTTT.

This clone was observed once. This chain connects TRBV5-1 to TRBJ1-6; D may be TRBD1 (5 bases). Per the germline V gene, CDR1 is SGHRS and CDR2 is YFSETQ. The CDR3 is 15 amino acids. The V end lost 0 bases, the J end lost 10 bases, and 14 bases lay between the germline ends. The CDR3 DNA follows: TGCGCCAGCAGCTTGGCGGGCCAGGGTTACTCACCCCTCCACTTT. Its protein product is CASSLAGQGYSPLHF.

V gene TRBV7-9 combines with J gene TRBJ1-4; no reliable D call. Between the trimmed V and J ends, which lost 0 bases and 3 bases, there was a span of 8 bases. There are 15 residues in the CDR3. CDR1 is SEHNR, CDR2 FQNEAQ, per germline (reference sequence). CDR3 residues: CASSLAGSPNEKLFF. The CDR3 DNA sequence: TGTGCCAGCAGCTTAGCAGGGAGTCCTAATGAAAAACTGTTTTTT.

The chain carries TRBV12-5 and TRBJ1-1; D might be TRBD1 (5 bases). Germline CDR1 LGHNT, CDR2 FRNRAP. The CDR3 consists of 12 residues. V was trimmed by 3 bases and J by 5 bases, leaving 7 bases between them. The CDR3 spells CASGLKGTEAFF. As DNA, the CDR3 is TGTGCTAGTGGTTTAAAGGGGACTGAAGCTTTCTTT.

The chain is built from TRBV19 and TRBJ1-1; TRBD1 aligns across 12 bases. V shed 7 bases, J shed 5 bases, and the junction held 14 bases outside the gene matches. The CDR3 is made up of 17 amino acids. Germline lookup yields CDR1 LNHDA and CDR2 SQIVND (reference sequence). The CDR3 is CASTNMGGQGAGTEAFF. CDR3 in DNA: TGTGCCAGTACCAATATGGGGGGACAGGGGGCTGGTACTGAAGCTTTCTTT.

The chain employs TRBV7-9 and TRBJ1-1, with D unclear. Between the trimmed V and J ends, which lost 11 bases and 2 bases, there was a span of 15 bases. Germline V gene data show CDR1 as SEHNR and CDR2 as FQNEAQ (reference sequence). The CDR3 covers 13 residues. The chain's CDR3 is CAGEGLPNTEAFF. The CDR3 bases are TGTGCCGGAGAAGGACTGCCTAACACTGAAGCTTTCTTT.